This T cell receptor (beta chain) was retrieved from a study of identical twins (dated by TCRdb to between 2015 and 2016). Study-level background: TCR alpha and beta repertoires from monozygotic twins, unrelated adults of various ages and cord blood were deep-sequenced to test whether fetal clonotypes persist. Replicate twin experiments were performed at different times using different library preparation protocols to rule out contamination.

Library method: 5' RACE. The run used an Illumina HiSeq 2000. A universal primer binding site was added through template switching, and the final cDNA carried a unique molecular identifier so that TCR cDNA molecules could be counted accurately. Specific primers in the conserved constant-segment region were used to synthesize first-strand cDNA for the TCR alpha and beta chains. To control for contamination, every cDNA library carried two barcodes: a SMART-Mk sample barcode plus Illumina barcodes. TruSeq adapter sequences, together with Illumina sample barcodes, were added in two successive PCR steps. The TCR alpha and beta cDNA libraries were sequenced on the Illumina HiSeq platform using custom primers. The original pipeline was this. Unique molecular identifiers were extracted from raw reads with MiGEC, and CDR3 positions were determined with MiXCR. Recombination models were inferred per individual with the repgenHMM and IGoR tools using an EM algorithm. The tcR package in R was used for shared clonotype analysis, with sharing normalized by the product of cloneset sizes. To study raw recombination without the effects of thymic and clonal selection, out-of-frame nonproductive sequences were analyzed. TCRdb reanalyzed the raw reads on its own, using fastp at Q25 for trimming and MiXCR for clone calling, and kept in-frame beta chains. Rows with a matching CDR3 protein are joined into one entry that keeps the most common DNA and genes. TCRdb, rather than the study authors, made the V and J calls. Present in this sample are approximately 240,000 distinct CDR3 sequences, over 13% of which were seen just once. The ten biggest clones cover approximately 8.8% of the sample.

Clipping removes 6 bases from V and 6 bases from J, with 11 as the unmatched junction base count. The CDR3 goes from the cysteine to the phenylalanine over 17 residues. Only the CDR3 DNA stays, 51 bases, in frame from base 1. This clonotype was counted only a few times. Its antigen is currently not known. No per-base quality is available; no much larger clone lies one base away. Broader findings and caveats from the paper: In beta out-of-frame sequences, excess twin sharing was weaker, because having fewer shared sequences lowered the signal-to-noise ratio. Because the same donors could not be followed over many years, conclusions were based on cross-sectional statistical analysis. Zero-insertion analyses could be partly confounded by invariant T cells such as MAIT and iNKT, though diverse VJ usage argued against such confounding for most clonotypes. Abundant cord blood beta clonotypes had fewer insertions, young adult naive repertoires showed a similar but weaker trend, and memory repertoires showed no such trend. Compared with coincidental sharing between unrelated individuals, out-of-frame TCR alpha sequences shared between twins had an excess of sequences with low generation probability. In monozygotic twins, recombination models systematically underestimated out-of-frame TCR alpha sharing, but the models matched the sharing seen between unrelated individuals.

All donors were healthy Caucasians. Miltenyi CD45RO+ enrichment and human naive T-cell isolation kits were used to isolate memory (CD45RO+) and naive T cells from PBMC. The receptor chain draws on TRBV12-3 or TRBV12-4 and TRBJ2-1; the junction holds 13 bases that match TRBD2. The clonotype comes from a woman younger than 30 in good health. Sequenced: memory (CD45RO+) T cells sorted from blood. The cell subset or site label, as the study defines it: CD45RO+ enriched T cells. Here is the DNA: TGTGCCAGCAGGCTGACTAGCGGGGGGCCCCCCGTCAATGAGCAGTTCTTC. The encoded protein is CASRLTSGGPPVNEQFF.